Reported below is one T cell receptor (beta chain). What it binds is not known. The data belong to a study of cytomegalovirus exposure and HLA in healthy donors. In the study overall: In a previous analysis, 117 million unique TCR beta sequences were found from about 190 million T cells.

Study-wide results and caveats: TCR beta chains numbering some 150 were designated cytomegalovirus-associated. According to a later analysis, most TCR beta chains associated with CMV appeared HLA-restricted.

Primers for the PCR totalled 60 Vbeta and 13 Jbeta. Profiling relied on immunoSEQ multiplex PCR, and the TCRdb table lists in-frame clones only, not all of them. The table shows tens of thousands of clones, with roughly 85% occurring only once. Germline V gene sequence: CDR1 LGHNA, CDR2 YSLEER. This CDR3 is built from 14 residues. The V and J ends lost 3 bases and 4 bases, in that order; junction bases with no gene match: 3. The TCR originated in a female donor in good health and CMV-seronegative. The rearrangement uses TRBV4-3 and TRBJ1-2; 9 bases align to TRBD1. The sequenced sample was PBMCs. CDR3 in amino acids: CASSQTGGSYGYTF. For the CDR3, the DNA is TGCGCCAGCAGCCAGACAGGGGGAAGCTATGGCTACACCTTC.